These 32 T cell receptor beta chains were sequenced from one sample in a study of T cell responses to AZD1222 COVID-19 vaccine. Some clones are missing from TCRdb's copy, which holds only in-frame ones; the method was immunoSEQ multiplex PCR. Of some 95,000 clones in the sample, roughly nine tenths are singletons; the top ten hold roughly 4%. The material sequenced was peripheral blood, taken on day 0 of AZD1222 vaccination. These receptors were obtained from an adult in good health.

This chain joins TRBV6-5 and TRBJ1-2; D gene uncertain. The CDR3 has 13 amino acids. Looked up from germline, CDR1 is MNHEY and CDR2 is SVGAGI. Between the trimmed V and J ends, which lost 6 bases and 4 bases, there was a span of 12 bases. This CDR3 is CASRGTALYGYTF. In DNA, the CDR3 is TGTGCCAGCAGAGGCACAGCCCTCTATGGCTACACCTTC.

This clone was seen just once. The chain employs TRBV27 and TRBJ1-5; no clear D. The CDR3 sequence is 14 residues long. The V gene lost 4 bases and the J gene lost 1 base, with 8 bases spanning the gap. Germline CDR1 is MNHEY and CDR2 is SMNVEV (reference sequence). The CDR3 nucleotides are TGTGCCAGCAGTTATGGGCAGAGCAATCAGCCCCAGCATTTT. This encodes CASSYGQSNQPQHF.

The V call is TRBV30, the J call TRBJ2-7; weak D call: TRBD1 (6 bases). Trimming stripped 4 bases from V and 3 bases from J, with 10 bases between. Germline values: CDR1 GTSNPN, CDR2 SVGIG (reference sequence). The CDR3 extends over 12 amino acids. The CDR3 nucleotides read TGTGCCTGGACTACAGGGAACTACGAGCAGTACTTC. It is translated as CAWTTGNYEQYF.

V gene TRBV4-1 combines with J gene TRBJ2-2; TRBD1 aligns across 7 bases. V was pared by 4 bases and J by 6 bases, with 11 bases of the junction left unmatched. Germline CDR1 and CDR2: MGHRA and YSYEKL. The CDR3 is 16 amino acids. The CDR3 coding sequence is TGCGCCAGCAGCCGAGACAGGGTGGGTAACGCCGGGGAGCTGTTTTTT. As protein: CASSRDRVGNAGELFF.

This chain uses TRBV9 with TRBJ2-1; 10 nucleotides line up with TRBD2. CDR3 length: 16 amino acids. Per the germline V gene, CDR1 is SGDLS and CDR2 is YYNGEE. V dropped 5 bases and J dropped 6; count of bases not matched to a gene: 11. The CDR3 spells CASSPREGLAINEQFF. CDR3 nucleotide sequence: TGTGCCAGCAGTCCTAGAGAGGGACTAGCGATCAATGAGCAGTTCTTC.

The chain joins TRBV18 to TRBJ1-2, with D perhaps matching TRBD1 (6 bases). This CDR3 region has 14 residues. The V gene's germline CDR1 is KGHSH and CDR2 LQKENI. V lost 3 bases and J 2 bases, leaving 10 bases between the germline ends. Written as DNA, the CDR3 is TGTGCCAGCTCACCTAGACAGGAAAACTATGGCTACACCTTC. Residues: CASSPRQENYGYTF.

This sequence joins TRBV5-1 and TRBJ1-2; 10 positions agree with TRBD1. Germline values: CDR1 SGHRS, CDR2 YFSETQ. There are 14 residues in the CDR3. The ends lost 0 bases at V and 8 bases at J; junction bases unmatched: 4. The CDR3 loop is CASSLEGTGEGYTF. CDR3 DNA sequence: TGCGCCAGCAGCTTGGAAGGGACAGGGGAGGGCTACACCTTC.

This sequence joins TRBV5-1 and TRBJ2-3; D is unresolved. The length of the CDR3 is 17 residues. Germline CDR1 is SGHRS and CDR2 is YFSETQ. V gave up 1 base and J gave up 2 bases, with 17 bases separating them. CDR3 nucleotides: TGCGCCAGCAGCTTGACCTCCTTTCCAACCCCCACAGATACGCAGTATTTT. It yields the protein CASSLTSFPTPTDTQYF.

The chain joins TRBV13 to TRBJ2-5; tentatively, D is TRBD1 (7 bases). In germline, CDR1 is PRHDT, CDR2 FYEKMQ (reference sequence). Trimming removed 5 bases at V and 4 bases at J, with 20 bases between. This CDR3 region has 16 residues. The CDR3 DNA reads TGTGCCAGCAGCCTCGTCAGGGGGGTTAGCCGAGAGACCCAGTACTTC. Translating gives CASSLVRGVSRETQYF.

The V and J genes are TRBV28 and TRBJ1-1; D unresolved. Trimming took off 4 bases at V and 9 bases at J, with 27 bases between the two ends. The CDR3 loop spans 17 amino acids. Germline CDR1 and CDR2: MDHEN and SYDVKM. This CDR3 reads CASSSLPRPYTSAQAFF. CDR3 bases: TGTGCCAGCAGTTCCCTACCCCGTCCTTACACTAGTGCGCAAGCTTTCTTT.

The V call is TRBV20-1, the J call TRBJ1-5; tentative D call: TRBD1 (5 bases). Germline loops: CDR1 DFQATT, CDR2 SNEGSKA (reference sequence). CDR3 size: 13 residues. V dropped 3 bases and J dropped 7 bases, with 13 bases sitting between them. CDR3 amino acids: CSASRGAGQPQHF. CDR3 DNA sequence: TGCAGTGCTAGTAGGGGCGCTGGACAGCCCCAGCATTTT.

The rearrangement joins TRBV5-8 to TRBJ2-2; 7 bases agree with TRBD1. The CDR3 has 13 amino acids. V lost 5 bases and J lost 3; bases outside the gene matches: 1. Germline lookup yields CDR1 SGHTS and CDR2 YDEGEE. The CDR3 coding sequence is TGTGCCAGCAGGACAGGGTACACCGGGGAGCTGTTTTTT. Encoded protein: CASRTGYTGELFF.

The chain joins TRBV9 to TRBJ2-2; 7 nucleotides align to TRBD2. Germline V lookup: CDR1 SGDLS, CDR2 YYNGEE. The V segment lost 0 bases and the J segment 1 base; nucleotides outside the gene matches: 3. The CDR3 loop spans 16 amino acids. The CDR3 DNA reads TGTGCCAGCAGCGTAGCTACGGGGGGGAACACCGGGGAGCTGTTTTTT. Translation gives CASSVATGGNTGELFF.

V usage is TRBV3-1 (or the pseudogene TRBV3-2) and J usage is TRBJ2-1, with D perhaps TRBD1 or TRBD2 (5 bases each). Deletions cut 1 base from V and 10 bases from J, with 17 bases between. In germline, CDR1 is LGHDT, CDR2 YNNKEL (reference sequence). The length of the CDR3 is 15 residues. CDR3 DNA: TGTGCCAGCAGCCAAGCCCCCGGGGCCTCGACCGAGCAGTTCTTC. Amino acids: CASSQAPGASTEQFF.

This clone appeared a single time. This chain uses TRBV19 with TRBJ1-1; no clear D gene. The CDR3 has 14 amino acids. Trimming stripped 5 bases from V and 0 bases from J, with 10 bases between. The germline CDR1 and CDR2 sequences are LNHDA and SQIVND (reference sequence). CDR3 bases: TGTGCCAGTAGTCACTCGGGTATGAACACTGAAGCTTTCTTT. It yields the protein CASSHSGMNTEAFF.

The V gene is TRBV30, the J gene TRBJ1-4; D may be TRBD1 (5 bases). Germline CDR1 GTSNPN, CDR2 SVGIG (reference sequence). Trimming left V 3 bases short and J 7 bases short, with 18 bases between. The CDR3 runs to 15 residues. The CDR3 sequence is CAWRAPGLRGEKLFF. The CDR3 nucleotides are TGTGCCTGGAGGGCTCCGGGACTACGGGGTGAAAAACTGTTTTTT.

CDR3 coding DNA: TGTGCCAGCAGCTTAGATCGCGGTGCTCGACCGAACTATGGCTACACCTTC. Its translation: CASSLDRGARPNYGYTF. The chain links TRBV11-2 to TRBJ1-2; no firm D call. Trimming left V 0 bases short and J 2 bases short, with 16 bases between. The CDR3 sequence is 17 residues long. The V gene's germline CDR1 is SGHAT and CDR2 FQNNGV.

Only one count was recorded for this clone. The chain employs TRBV4-3 and TRBJ2-3, with TRBD1 matching over 9 bases. Trimming cost V 4 bases and J 5 bases; bases outside gene matches: 4. Germline assignment: CDR1 LGHNA and CDR2 YSLEER. The CDR3 loop spans 14 amino acids. CDR3: CASSRDRVQDTQYF. Here the CDR3 DNA reads TGCGCCAGCAGCCGGGACAGGGTGCAAGATACGCAGTATTTT.

The CDR3 coding sequence is TGTGCCTGGAGGAGGGGGGGAGTACATGGCTACACCTTC. This gives the protein CAWRRGGVHGYTF. The rearrangement uses TRBV30 and TRBJ1-2; D possibly corresponds to TRBD1 (6 bases). CDR3 size: 13 residues. From germline, CDR1 is GTSNPN and CDR2 SVGIG (reference sequence). Trimming stripped 3 bases from V and 6 bases from J, with 14 bases between.

The V call is TRBV11-2, the J call TRBJ1-5; 8 positions match TRBD1. The trim removed 5 bases at V and 2 bases at J, leaving 2 bases unmatched. This CDR3 has 14 amino acids. From germline, CDR1 is SGHAT and CDR2 FQNNGV. In nucleotides, the CDR3 is TGTGCCAGCAGCCCGGACAGGGGCAATCAGCCCCAGCATTTT. It is translated as CASSPDRGNQPQHF.

This chain uses TRBV5-4 with TRBJ2-7; TRBD2 matches at 10 bases. This CDR3 spans 15 amino acids. V lost 2 bases, J lost 6 bases, and 8 bases stayed unmatched. Germline-derived CDR1 and CDR2 are SGHNT and YYREEE (reference sequence). As DNA, the CDR3 is TGTGCCAGCAGCTTTAGCGGGGGGCCCTCTATCGAGCAGTACTTC. Amino acid sequence: CASSFSGGPSIEQYF.

The chain links TRBV9 to TRBJ1-1, with TRBD1 matching over 7 bases. Unmatched junction bases numbered 16, after V lost 7 bases and J lost 4 bases. This CDR3 has 16 residues. Germline assignment: CDR1 SGDLS and CDR2 YYNGEE. CDR3 sequence: CASAPGTVNWATEAFF. CDR3 nucleotides: TGTGCCAGCGCTCCCGGGACAGTGAATTGGGCCACTGAAGCTTTCTTT.

Concerning this clone: A much larger clonotype is one base distant, so this may be a read error. The sample holds other DNA sequences that translate to the same CDR3. The chain recombines TRBV6-5 with TRBJ1-4; D gene uncertain. The V gene's germline CDR1 is MNHEY and CDR2 SVGAGI. The V gene lost 2 bases and the J gene lost 0 bases, with 4 bases spanning the gap. The CDR3 is 14 amino acids. The CDR3 region is CASSYGTTNEKLFF. The CDR3 DNA follows: TGTGCCAGCAGTTACGGCACAACTAATGAAAAACTGTTTTTT.

The genes are TRBV5-1 and TRBJ1-5; D remains ambiguous. Germline V gene data show CDR1 as SGHRS and CDR2 as YFSETQ. With 4 bases removed from V and 0 bases from J, the gap between germline ends came to 5 bases. The CDR3 consists of 13 residues. This CDR3 is CASSEGSNQPQHF. CDR3 nucleotides: TGCGCCAGCAGCGAGGGTAGCAATCAGCCCCAGCATTTT.

The J gene is TRBJ2-7, the V gene TRBV6-5; D is uncertain. There are 13 residues in the CDR3. V was shortened by 2 bases and J by 4 bases, with 9 bases between the two germline ends. Looked up from germline, CDR1 is MNHEY and CDR2 is SVGAGI. In nucleotides, the CDR3 is TGTGCCAGCAGTTACACGCCGGATTACGAGCAGTACTTC. It is translated as CASSYTPDYEQYF.

This clone was observed a single time. This chain links TRBV29-1 with TRBJ2-7, with 7 bases aligning to TRBD1. The trim removed 2 bases at V and 1 base at J, leaving 5 bases unmatched. Germline V gives CDR1 SQVTM, CDR2 ANQGSEA. This CDR3 is 14 amino acids long. This CDR3 is CSVELNRGSYEQYF. In DNA form, the CDR3 reads TGCAGCGTTGAATTAAACAGGGGTTCCTACGAGCAGTACTTC.

The gene calls are TRBV4-1 and TRBJ1-2; D uncertain. V lost 2 bases to trimming and J lost 1 base, with 8 bases between them. The germline gives CDR1 MGHRA, CDR2 YSYEKL. The CDR3 has 14 residues. The CDR3 reads CASSQQRINYGYTF. In DNA form, the CDR3 reads TGCGCCAGCAGCCAACAACGGATTAACTATGGCTACACCTTC.

V usage is TRBV10-3 and J usage is TRBJ2-3, with a tentative D call TRBD2 (7 bases). Germline assignment: CDR1 ENHRY and CDR2 SYGVKD. V dropped 1 base and J dropped 2 bases, with 13 bases sitting between them. CDR3 length: 16 residues. For the CDR3, the DNA is TGTGCCATCAGTGAGTTAGGGCGGGGGCTCACAGATACGCAGTATTTT. It yields the protein CAISELGRGLTDTQYF.

The rearrangement links TRBV18 to TRBJ1-4, with D unclear. The V and J ends lost 3 bases and 5 bases respectively, with 4 bases between them. The germline CDR1 and CDR2 sequences are KGHSH and LQKENI. The CDR3 length is 12 residues. The CDR3 reads CASSPSNEKLFF. The CDR3 DNA reads as TGTGCCAGCTCACCCTCAAATGAAAAACTGTTTTTT.

The rearrangement joins TRBV7-9 to TRBJ2-5; D is possibly TRBD1 or TRBD2 (6 bases each). Germline lookup yields CDR1 SEHNR and CDR2 FQNEAQ (reference sequence). The CDR3 is 16 amino acids. The germline V and J ends were trimmed by 5 bases and 3 bases, with 19 bases remaining between them. CDR3 coding DNA: TGTGCCAGCAGCCCATTACCCCGGGGGCCTGAAGAGACCCAGTACTTC. Its translation: CASSPLPRGPEETQYF.

The rearrangement joins TRBV28 to TRBJ1-2, with 7 bases identical to TRBD1. V lost 7 bases to trimming and J lost 8 bases; unmatched junction nucleotides: 19. The CDR3 runs to 16 residues. CDR1 is MDHEN and CDR2 is SYDVKM in the germline V gene. This chain's CDR3 is CASTTPGTADPLGYTF. The DNA of the CDR3 is TGTGCCAGCACCACTCCCGGGACAGCCGATCCACTCGGCTACACCTTC.

The gene calls are TRBV16 and TRBJ2-3, with D tentatively TRBD1 (5 bases). CDR1 KGHSY and CDR2 FQNENV come from the germline V gene. CDR3 length: 12 residues. The germline V and J ends were trimmed by 4 bases and 6 bases, with 8 bases remaining between them. The CDR3 protein is CASSPGYDTQYF. CDR3 in DNA: TGTGCCAGCAGCCCAGGGTACGATACGCAGTATTTT.